One and the same sample provided the 5 T cell receptor beta chains below, sequenced in a study of T cell repertoires in cytomegalovirus infection. These receptors lack a known antigen. TCRdb reprocessed the reads via MiXCR and lists one record per CDR3 protein. The sample shows about 140,000 distinct CDR3 sequences, more than 30% of them seen only once. The starting material was CD8+ T cells from cultured PBMCs, obtained from culture after CMV antigen stimulation. Every receptor here comes from a human donor in good health (CMV status not recorded). Some clones in this sample may be carry-over from other donors' samples.

This chain joins TRBV9 and TRBJ1-1; D is perhaps TRBD1 (5 bases). Germline loops: CDR1 SGDLS, CDR2 YYNGEE. V lost 2 bases and J 1 base, leaving 18 bases between the germline ends. There are 17 residues in the CDR3. CDR3 protein: CASSVSPLREGNTEAFF. The CDR3, as DNA: TGTGCCAGCAGCGTCTCCCCCCTCAGGGAAGGGAACACTGAAGCTTTCTTT.

The chain recombines TRBV7-3 with TRBJ2-7; D uncertain. The V gene's germline CDR1 is SGHTA and CDR2 FQGTGA. Trimming cost V 3 bases and J 5 bases, with 11 bases left between them. This CDR3 contains 13 residues. The CDR3 reads CASSFPVGHEQYF. Here the CDR3 DNA reads TGTGCCAGCAGCTTTCCGGTTGGGCACGAGCAGTACTTC. The full variable domain, completed using reference TRBV7-3 and TRBJ2-7, is GAGVSQTPSNKVTEKGKYVELRCDPISGHTALYWYRQSLGQGPEFLIYFQGTGAADDSGLPNDRFFAVRPEGSVSTLKIQRTERGDSAVYLCASSFPVGHEQYFGPGTRLTVT.

This clonotype was seen more than once but under ten times. The J gene is TRBJ1-6, the V gene TRBV7-9; 8 positions match TRBD1. CDR3 length: 14 residues. The germline V gene has CDR1 SEHNR and CDR2 FQNEAQ (reference sequence). The J segment lost 8 bases and the V segment lost 2 bases, leaving 2 bases of the junction unmatched. The CDR3 loop is CASSLQGADSPLHF. In DNA form, the CDR3 reads TGTGCCAGCAGCTTACAGGGGGCAGATTCACCCCTCCACTTT.

This clonotype has ten or more counts. The J gene is TRBJ1-6, the V gene TRBV5-4; D is uncertain. V was pared by 4 bases and J by 6 bases, with 14 bases between. There are 15 residues in the CDR3. The germline V gene encodes CDR1 SGHNT and CDR2 YYREEE (reference sequence). In DNA form, the CDR3 reads TGTGCCAGCAGCCCGGGCCGGAGTGGTAATTCACCCCTCCACTTT. This sequence encodes CASSPGRSGNSPLHF.

This clonotype was seen many times. The chain has TRBV7-2 and TRBJ2-7; 8 nucleotides agree with TRBD1. The germline gives CDR1 SGHTA, CDR2 FQGNSA. With V trimmed by 5 bases and J by 4 bases, 10 bases remained unmatched. The CDR3 sequence is 15 residues long. CDR3 loop: CASSRGQGPSYEQYF. As DNA, the CDR3 is TGTGCCAGCAGCCGAGGACAGGGACCTTCATACGAGCAGTACTTC.